The next 17 T cell receptor beta chains were all read from a single sample in a study of CD8+ T cells in alopecia areata. Sequencing used cDNA as its template, made by extracting RNA and reverse transcribing it. This table comes from immunoSEQ multiplex PCR, and its TCRdb copy is limited to in-frame clones, with some not included. The table includes roughly 100,000 clones, approximately 58% detected once. Sequenced input: CD4+ T cells sorted from blood. The receptors derive from a human donor in good health.

The CDR3 nucleotides read TGCAGCGTTTCTACAGGGGCAGATACGCAGTATTTT. Amino acids: CSVSTGADTQYF. This chain joins TRBV29-1 and TRBJ2-3, with 7 bases identical to TRBD1. In germline, CDR1 is SQVTM, CDR2 ANQGSEA. V trimming: 5 bases; J trimming: 4 bases; junction bases outside the gene matches: 3. This CDR3 has 12 residues.

To note about this clone: Other DNA variants within this sample encode the same CDR3. CDR3 protein: CASSYDSYNSPLHF. The DNA for the CDR3 is TGTGCCAGCAGTTATGACTCCTATAATTCACCCCTCCACTTT. V is TRBV6-5 and J is TRBJ1-6; D not certain. Trimming pared 3 bases from V and 0 bases from J, leaving 3 bases between. Germline CDR1 reads MNHEY; CDR2 reads SVGAGI. The CDR3 is 14 amino acids.

This clone has only a few counts. This chain links TRBV6-5 with TRBJ1-3, with D uncertain. V dropped 9 bases and J dropped 0 bases, with 12 bases sitting between them. CDR1 MNHEY and CDR2 SVGAGI come from the germline V gene. This CDR3 contains 14 residues. CDR3 sequence (DNA): TGTGCCAGTGCGGCTACCTACTCTGGAAACACCATATATTTT. Protein product: CASAATYSGNTIYF.

This clone was seen only a few times. The chain joins TRBV4-2 to TRBJ2-5; 12 positions agree with TRBD2. Per the germline V gene, CDR1 is LGHNA and CDR2 is YNFKEQ. This CDR3 is 17 amino acids long. The ends lost 4 bases at V and 4 bases at J; junction bases unmatched: 10. The CDR3 region has the DNA TGTGCCAGCAGCCCAAGGGCTAGCGGGGGGGCCCGAGAGACCCAGTACTTC. The encoded protein is CASSPRASGGARETQYF.

This clone was detected only a few times. The rearrangement links TRBV30 to TRBJ2-3; no reliable D call. Germline-derived CDR1 and CDR2 are GTSNPN and SVGIG (reference sequence). Trimming took off 1 base at V and 3 bases at J, with 14 bases between the two ends. This CDR3 comprises 15 residues. In DNA form, the CDR3 reads TGTGCCTGGAGTGCCTGGACCAGTCGTACAGATACGCAGTATTTT. It codes for CAWSAWTSRTDTQYF.

The gene calls are TRBV5-1 and TRBJ2-5, with TRBD1 identical over 7 bases. Germline V gives CDR1 SGHRS, CDR2 YFSETQ. The ends lost 4 bases at V and 1 base at J; junction bases unmatched: 4. This CDR3 comprises 14 residues. CDR3 amino acids: CASSQGTAQETQYF. CDR3 DNA: TGCGCCAGCAGCCAAGGGACAGCCCAAGAGACCCAGTACTTC.

The V and J genes are TRBV11-3 and TRBJ2-2; maybe TRBD1 (6 bases). This CDR3 comprises 15 residues. The V end was cut by 0 bases, the J end by 7 bases, with 12 bases between. The V gene's germline CDR1 is SGHNT and CDR2 YENEEA. The CDR3 coding sequence is TGTGCCAGCAGCTTAGAACAGGGTGGATACGGGGAGCTGTTTTTT. This gives the protein CASSLEQGGYGELFF. The whole variable domain, filled in from reference TRBV11-3 and TRBJ2-2, reads EAGVVQSPRYKIIEKKQPVAFWCNPISGHNTLYWYLQNLGQGPELLIRYENEEAVDDSQLPKDRFSAERLKGVDSTLKIQPAELGDSAVYLCASSLEQGGYGELFFGEGSRLTVL.

The chain links TRBV29-1 to TRBJ1-2; 8 nucleotides align to TRBD1. Trimming took 4 bases from V and 3 from J; bases not matched to a gene: 4. The CDR3 length is 13 residues. The germline V gene has CDR1 SQVTM and CDR2 ANQGSEA. CDR3 region: CSVAPGGDYGYTF. The CDR3 bases are TGCAGCGTTGCCCCAGGGGGCGACTATGGCTACACCTTC.

The chain recombines TRBV28 with TRBJ1-1, with no clear D. Trimming removed 3 bases from V and 6 bases from J, with 11 bases in between. Germline lookup yields CDR1 MDHEN and CDR2 SYDVKM. The CDR3 consists of 13 residues. Here the CDR3 reads CASSLPRPAEAFF. CDR3 DNA: TGTGCCAGCAGTTTGCCCCGGCCCGCTGAAGCTTTCTTT.

The table lists this clone with a few counts. This sequence joins TRBV30 and TRBJ2-3; TRBD2 agrees at 7 bases. J gave up 4 bases and V 2 bases, and 12 bases lay outside the gene matches. This CDR3 comprises 16 residues. The V gene's germline CDR1 is GTSNPN and CDR2 SVGIG (reference sequence). The CDR3 bases are TGTGCCTGGAGTCTGGGACTACAATTAGCGGCAGATACGCAGTATTTT. Translated: CAWSLGLQLAADTQYF.

In this sample, this clone turned up a few times. V and J are TRBV28 and TRBJ1-1, with TRBD1 identical over 7 bases. Germline CDR1 and CDR2: MDHEN and SYDVKM. This CDR3 contains 14 residues. Germline trimming cut 6 bases from V and 1 base from J; bases unmatched to any gene: 5. CDR3 nucleotide sequence: TGTGCCAGCAGGCGTGGACAGGCGAACACTGAAGCTTTCTTT. This sequence encodes CASRRGQANTEAFF.

The rearrangement joins TRBV28 to TRBJ1-6; maybe TRBD1 (6 bases). The CDR3 extends over 15 amino acids. V lost 5 bases, J lost 7 bases, and 15 bases lay in between. The V gene's germline CDR1 is MDHEN and CDR2 SYDVKM. CDR3 sequence (DNA): TGTGCCAGCAGTCAGTATCAACAGGGAAATTCACCCCTCCACTTT. Its translation is CASSQYQQGNSPLHF.

The chain recombines TRBV2 with TRBJ1-1; D is ambiguous. Between the trimmed V and J ends, which lost 6 bases and 0 bases, there was a span of 11 bases. Germline V CDR1 and CDR2: SNHLY, FYNNEI. The CDR3 has 14 amino acids. CDR3 bases: TGTGCCAGCAGCACAGTCCTAGTGAACACTGAAGCTTTCTTT. Translation: CASSTVLVNTEAFF. The full variable domain, its missing parts supplied by reference TRBV2 and TRBJ1-1, is EPEVTQTPSHQVTQMGQEVILRCVPISNHLYFYWYRQILGQKVEFLVSFYNNEISEKSEIFDDQFSVERPDGSNFTLKIRSTKLEDSAMYFCASSTVLVNTEAFFGQGTRLTVV.

Only a few counts were recorded for this clone. The V gene is TRBV29-1, the J gene TRBJ2-7; D gene unclear. Germline V gene data show CDR1 as SQVTM and CDR2 as ANQGSEA. Trimming cost V 5 bases and J 2 bases, with 16 bases left between them. The CDR3 length is 14 residues. DNA of the CDR3: TGCAGCGTTTGGTTCCCTCAAAATCCCTACGAGCAGTACTTC. Translating gives CSVWFPQNPYEQYF.

The chain is built from TRBV5-6 and TRBJ1-2; D is ambiguous. CDR3 length equals 11 residues. V was pared by 1 base and J by 5 bases, with 3 bases between. Germline V gene data show CDR1 as SGHDT and CDR2 as YYEEEE. This chain's CDR3 is CASSLRYGYTF. DNA of the CDR3: TGTGCCAGCAGCTTGAGGTATGGCTACACCTTC.

This clone was seen a few times. This rearrangement joins TRBV10-3 to TRBJ1-1, with 8 bases that match TRBD1. This CDR3 comprises 15 residues. The ends lost 2 bases at V and 12 bases at J; junction bases unmatched: 14. The germline V gene encodes CDR1 ENHRY and CDR2 SYGVKD. DNA of the CDR3: TGTGCCATCAGTGAGAGTTCGCCAGGGGGCGAGGGGACTTTCTTT. Its translation is CAISESSPGGEGTFF.

The chain combines TRBV29-1 with TRBJ1-2; a weak D match, TRBD1 (5 bases). The V and J ends lost 6 bases and 7 bases respectively, with 18 bases between them. CDR1 is SQVTM and CDR2 is ANQGSEA in the germline V gene. The length of the CDR3 is 13 residues. Here the CDR3 DNA reads TGCAGCGTGGGGACGGCAGGGAGTTCTGGCTACACCTTC. Its translation is CSVGTAGSSGYTF.